The text below deals with one T cell receptor (beta chain). The data were obtained in a study of technical replicates of blood from several donors. The data were produced by immunoSEQ multiplex PCR, yet TCRdb's version contains in-frame clones alone and is incomplete. The sample consists of around 63,000 clones, roughly 98% of them appearing once. Trimming took off 4 bases at V and 0 bases at J, with 7 bases between the two ends. Germline-derived CDR1 and CDR2 are MNHEY and SMNVEV (reference sequence). CDR3 size: 14 residues. Sequencing was performed on T cells isolated from PBMCs. The receptor was isolated from a human donor in good health. The chain carries TRBV27 and TRBJ1-5; D uncertain. The CDR3 loop reads CASSSPYSNQPQHF. The CDR3 coding sequence is TGTGCCAGCAGTTCACCCTATAGCAATCAGCCCCAGCATTTT.